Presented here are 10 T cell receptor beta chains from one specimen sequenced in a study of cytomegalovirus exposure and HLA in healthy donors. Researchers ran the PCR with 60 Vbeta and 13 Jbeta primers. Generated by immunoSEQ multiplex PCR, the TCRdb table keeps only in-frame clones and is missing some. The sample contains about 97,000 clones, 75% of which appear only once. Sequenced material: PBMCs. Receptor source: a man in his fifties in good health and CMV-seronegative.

The CDR3 reads CASSEYGADTQYF. The CDR3 region has the DNA TGTGCCAGCAGCGAGTACGGAGCAGATACGCAGTATTTT. V and J are TRBV9 and TRBJ2-3, with D hard to call. V dropped 3 bases and J dropped 4 bases, with 9 bases sitting between them. CDR1 is SGDLS, CDR2 YYNGEE, per germline. CDR3 length: 13 amino acids.

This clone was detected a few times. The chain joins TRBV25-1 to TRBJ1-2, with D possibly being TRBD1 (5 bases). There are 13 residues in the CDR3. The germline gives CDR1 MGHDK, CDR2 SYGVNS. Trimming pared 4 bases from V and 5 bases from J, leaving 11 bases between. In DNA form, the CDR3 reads TGTGCCAGCAGTGGCGGGGCCACATATGGCTACACCTTC. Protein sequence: CASSGGATYGYTF.

The CDR3 spells CANINTIYF. CDR3 bases: TGTGCCAACATAAACACCATATATTTT. This rearrangement joins TRBV21-1 to TRBJ1-3; TRBD1, the table's D call, was not compared with the DNA. TRBV21-1 is a pseudogene locus. This CDR3 comprises 9 residues.

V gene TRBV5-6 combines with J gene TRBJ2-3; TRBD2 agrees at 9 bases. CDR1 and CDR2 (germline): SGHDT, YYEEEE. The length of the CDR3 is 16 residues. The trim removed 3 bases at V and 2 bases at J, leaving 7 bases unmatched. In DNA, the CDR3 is TGTGCCAGCAGCTCCAGAGGCGGGAGGGCCACAGATACGCAGTATTTT. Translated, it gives CASSSRGGRATDTQYF.

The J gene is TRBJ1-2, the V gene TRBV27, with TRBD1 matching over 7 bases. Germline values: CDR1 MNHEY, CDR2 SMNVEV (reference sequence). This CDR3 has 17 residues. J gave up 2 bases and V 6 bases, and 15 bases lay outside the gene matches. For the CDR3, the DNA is TGTGCCAGCAGGCCTTTATCTGACAGGGATGGAAACTATGGCTACACCTTC. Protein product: CASRPLSDRDGNYGYTF.

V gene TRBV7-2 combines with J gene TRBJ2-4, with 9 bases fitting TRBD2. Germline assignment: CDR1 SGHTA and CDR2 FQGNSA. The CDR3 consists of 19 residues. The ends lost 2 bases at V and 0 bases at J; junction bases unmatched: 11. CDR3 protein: CASSLRGSGGLQAKNIQYF. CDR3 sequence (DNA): TGTGCCAGCAGCTTACGTGGTAGCGGGGGTCTCCAAGCCAAAAACATTCAGTACTTC.

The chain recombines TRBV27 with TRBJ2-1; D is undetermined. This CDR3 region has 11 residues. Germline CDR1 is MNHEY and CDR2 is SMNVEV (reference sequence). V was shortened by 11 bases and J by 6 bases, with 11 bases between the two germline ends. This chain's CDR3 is CAAHRGNEQFF. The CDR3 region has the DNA TGTGCCGCCCATCGCGGCAATGAGCAGTTCTTC.

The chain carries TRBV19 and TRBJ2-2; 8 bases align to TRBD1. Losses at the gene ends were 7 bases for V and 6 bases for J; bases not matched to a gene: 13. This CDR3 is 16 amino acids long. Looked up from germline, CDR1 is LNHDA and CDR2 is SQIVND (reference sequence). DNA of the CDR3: TGTGCCAGTAAGAGGAGTCAGGGGGCATTCCCCGGGGAGCTGTTTTTT. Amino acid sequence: CASKRSQGAFPGELFF.

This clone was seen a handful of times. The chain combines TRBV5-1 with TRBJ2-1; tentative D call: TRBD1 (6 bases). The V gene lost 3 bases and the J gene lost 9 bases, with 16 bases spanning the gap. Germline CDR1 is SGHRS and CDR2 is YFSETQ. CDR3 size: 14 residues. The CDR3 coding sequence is TGCGCCAGCAGCTCTGCAGGGGTAAGAGGTGAGCAGTTCTTC. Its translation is CASSSAGVRGEQFF.

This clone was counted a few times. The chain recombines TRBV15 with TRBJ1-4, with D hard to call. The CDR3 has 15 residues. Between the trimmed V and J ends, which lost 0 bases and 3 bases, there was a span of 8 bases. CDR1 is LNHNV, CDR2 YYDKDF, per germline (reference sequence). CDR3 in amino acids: CATSREESANEKLFF. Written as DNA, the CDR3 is TGTGCCACCAGCAGAGAAGAGTCGGCTAATGAAAAACTGTTTTTT.